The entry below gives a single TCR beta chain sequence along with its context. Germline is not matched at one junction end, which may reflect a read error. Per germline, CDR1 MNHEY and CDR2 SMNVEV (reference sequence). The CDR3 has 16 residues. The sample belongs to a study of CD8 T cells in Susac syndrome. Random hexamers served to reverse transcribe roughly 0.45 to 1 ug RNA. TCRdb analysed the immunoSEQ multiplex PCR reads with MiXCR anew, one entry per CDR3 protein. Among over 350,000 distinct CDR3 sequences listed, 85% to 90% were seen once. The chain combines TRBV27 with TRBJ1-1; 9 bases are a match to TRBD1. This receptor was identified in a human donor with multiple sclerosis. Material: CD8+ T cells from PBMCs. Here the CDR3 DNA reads TGTGCCAGCAGTTTATCGTGGACAGGGGTAAACACTGAAGTTTTCTTT. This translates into CASSLSWTGVNTEVFF.